This TCR beta chain emerged from a study of blood T cell repertoires in COVID-19. The CDR3 is made up of 20 amino acids. Germline-derived CDR1 and CDR2 are MDHEN and SYDVKM. Losses at the gene ends were 6 bases for V and 7 bases for J; bases not matched to a gene: 20. Some clones are missing from TCRdb's copy, which holds only in-frame ones; the method was immunoSEQ multiplex PCR. The sample lists 470,000 or so clones, about 85% occurring once. The sequenced sample consisted of PBMCs or T cells enriched from blood (not recorded which). This chain joins TRBV28 and TRBJ2-3; 15 bases line up with TRBD2. The sequence was collected from a woman between 18 and 30 years old with acute COVID-19. The CDR3, as DNA: TGTGCCAGCAGCTACTCGGGACTAGCGGGAGGAGTTGCCCTCGCGAATACGCAGTATTTT. It encodes CASSYSGLAGGVALANTQYF. Based on the CDR3 plus reference TRBV28 and TRBJ2-3, the full variable domain is DVKVTQSSRYLVKRTGEKVFLECVQDMDHENMFWYRQDPGLGLRLIYFSYDVKMKEKGDIPEGYSVSREKKERFSLILESASTNQTSMYLCASSYSGLAGGVALANTQYFGPGTRLTVL.